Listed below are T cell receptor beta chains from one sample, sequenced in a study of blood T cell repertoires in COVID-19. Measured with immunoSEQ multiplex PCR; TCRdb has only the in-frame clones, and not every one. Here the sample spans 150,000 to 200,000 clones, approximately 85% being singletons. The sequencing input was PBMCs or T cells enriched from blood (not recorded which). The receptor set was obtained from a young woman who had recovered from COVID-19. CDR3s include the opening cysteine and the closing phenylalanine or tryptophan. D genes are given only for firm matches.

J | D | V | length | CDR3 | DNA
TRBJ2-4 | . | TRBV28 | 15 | CASSLTLGGRNIQYF | TGTGCCAGCAGTTTGACTCTAGGAGGTAGAAACATTCAGTACTTC
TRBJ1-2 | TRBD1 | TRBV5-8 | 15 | CASSSPGQAYYGYTF | TGTGCCAGCAGCTCCCCGGGACAGGCCTACTATGGCTACACCTTC
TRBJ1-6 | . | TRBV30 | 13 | CAWNQGFNSPLHF | TGTGCCTGGAACCAGGGTTTTAATTCACCCCTCCACTTT
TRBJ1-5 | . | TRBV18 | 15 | CASSLTGNEGQPQHF | TGTGCCAGCTCACTCACAGGGAATGAAGGGCAGCCCCAGCATTTT
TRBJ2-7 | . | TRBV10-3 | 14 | CAISDGERTYEQYF | TGTGCCATCAGTGACGGGGAGAGGACCTACGAGCAGTACTTC
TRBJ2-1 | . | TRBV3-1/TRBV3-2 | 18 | CASSRVQGFVSSYNEQFF | TGTGCCAGCAGCCGAGTACAGGGATTTGTTTCCTCCTACAATGAGCAGTTCTTC
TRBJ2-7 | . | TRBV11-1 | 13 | CASSHTDSSEQYF | TGTGCCAGCAGCCATACGGACAGTTCCGAGCAGTACTTC
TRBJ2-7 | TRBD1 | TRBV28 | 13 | CASSRGQNYEQYF | TGTGCCAGCAGCAGGGGACAGAACTACGAGCAGTACTTC
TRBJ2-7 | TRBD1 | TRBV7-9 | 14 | CASSRDRGIDEQYF | TGTGCCAGCAGCCGGGACAGGGGAATTGACGAGCAGTACTTC
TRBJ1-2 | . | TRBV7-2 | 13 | CASSLGFGDGYTF | TGTGCCAGCAGCTTAGGGTTCGGGGATGGCTACACCTTC
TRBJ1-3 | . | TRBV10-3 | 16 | CAISDQTVSAGNTIYF | TGTGCCATCAGTGACCAGACAGTCTCTGCTGGAAACACCATATATTTT
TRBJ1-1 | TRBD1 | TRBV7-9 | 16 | CASSLPLGAGGTEAFF | TGTGCCAGCAGCCTCCCCCTGGGGGCAGGGGGCACTGAAGCTTTCTTT
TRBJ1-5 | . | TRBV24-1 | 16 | CATTSSDSYSNQPQHF | TGTGCCACCACCTCGTCCGACTCCTATAGCAATCAGCCCCAGCATTTT
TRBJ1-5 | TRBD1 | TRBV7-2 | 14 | CASSPGTGNQPQHF | TGTGCCAGCAGCCCCGGGACAGGGAATCAGCCCCAGCATTTT
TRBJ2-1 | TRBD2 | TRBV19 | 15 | CASSKLAGVKNEQFF | TGTGCCAGTAGTAAGCTAGCGGGAGTGAAAAATGAGCAGTTCTTC
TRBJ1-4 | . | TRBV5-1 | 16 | CASSLGFRVRSEKLFF | TGCGCCAGCAGCTTGGGTTTCAGGGTTCGTAGTGAAAAACTGTTTTTT
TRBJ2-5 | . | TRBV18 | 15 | CASSPPASGQETQYF | TGTGCCAGCTCACCACCAGCGAGCGGACAAGAGACCCAGTACTTC
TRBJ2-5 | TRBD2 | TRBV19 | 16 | CASSSRLAGWGETQYF | TGTGCCAGTAGTTCGCGACTAGCGGGATGGGGAGAGACCCAGTACTTC
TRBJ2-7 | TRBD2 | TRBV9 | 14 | CASSPRAGDYEQYF | TGTGCCAGCAGCCCGCGGGCGGGAGACTACGAGCAGTACTTC
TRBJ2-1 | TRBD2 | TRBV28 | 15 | CASSTSGGRYNEQFF | TGTGCCAGCAGCACGAGCGGGGGCCGTTACAATGAGCAGTTCTTC
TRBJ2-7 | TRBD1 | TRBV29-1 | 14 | CSVRGQGRSYEQYF | TGCAGCGTACGCGGACAGGGGAGATCCTACGAGCAGTACTTC
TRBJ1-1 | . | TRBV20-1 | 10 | CSATVTRAFF | TGCAGTGCTACCGTCACGCGGGCTTTCTTT
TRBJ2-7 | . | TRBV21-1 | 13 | CASSPQASYEQYF | TGTGCCAGCAGCCCACAGGCCTCCTACGAGCAGTACTTC
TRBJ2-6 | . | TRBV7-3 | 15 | CASRPEGPGANVLTF | TGTGCCAGCAGGCCCGAGGGCCCTGGGGCCAACGTCCTGACTTTC
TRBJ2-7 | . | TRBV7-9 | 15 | CASSPHMGGGNEQYF | TGTGCCAGCAGCCCTCACATGGGGGGAGGCAACGAGCAGTACTTC
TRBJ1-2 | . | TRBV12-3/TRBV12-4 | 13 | CASSWGSSYGYTF | TGTGCCAGCAGTTGGGGCAGCAGCTATGGCTACACCTTC